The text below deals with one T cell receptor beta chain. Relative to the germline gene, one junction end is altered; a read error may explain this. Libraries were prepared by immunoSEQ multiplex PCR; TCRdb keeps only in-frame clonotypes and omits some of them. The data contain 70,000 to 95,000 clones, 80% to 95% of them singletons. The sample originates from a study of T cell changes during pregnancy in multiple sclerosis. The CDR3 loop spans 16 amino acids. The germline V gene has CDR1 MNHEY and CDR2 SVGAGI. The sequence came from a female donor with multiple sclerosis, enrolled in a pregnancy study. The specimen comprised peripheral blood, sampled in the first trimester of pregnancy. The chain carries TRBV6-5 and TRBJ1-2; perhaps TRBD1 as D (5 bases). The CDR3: CASSYTGGAAKYGYTF. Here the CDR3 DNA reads TGTGCCAGCAGTTATACCGGCGGGGCAGCTAAATATGGCTACACCTTC.